A selection of T cell receptor beta chains follows, all from one sample in a study of shared clonotypes between healthy human individuals. Data came from immunoSEQ multiplex PCR; TCRdb stores just in-frame clones and leaves some out. The sample contains about 2.3 million clones, less than 95% of which appear only once. The sequencing input was naive CD4+ T cells from PBMCs. The receptors shown here come from a man aged 18 to 29 in good health. Some clones in this sample may be carry-over from other donors' samples. CDR3s include the opening cysteine and the closing phenylalanine or tryptophan. Fields, in order: clone size, V gene, D gene, J gene, CDR3 protein, CDR3 DNA. D genes are given only for firm matches. The listing skips clone size in some rows; elsewhere it reads once, few, many or a size class.

NA	TRBV25-1	TRBD1	TRBJ1-2	CASSEPGQGIIMGGYTF	TGTGCCAGCAGTGAACCTGGACAGGGCATTATAATGGGGGGCTACACCTTC
NA	TRBV11-2	TRBD2	TRBJ2-7	CASSRTSGSSYEQYF	TGTGCCAGCAGCCGGACTAGCGGGAGTTCCTACGAGCAGTACTTC
NA	TRBV5-1	NA	TRBJ2-7	CASSGTGSSYEQYF	TGCGCCAGCAGCGGTACAGGGAGCTCCTACGAGCAGTACTTC
NA	TRBV19	TRBD2	TRBJ2-7	CASSRHLQGGSSYEQYF	TGTGCCAGTAGTCGGCACCTTCAGGGCGGGAGTAGTTACGAGCAGTACTTC
NA	TRBV27	NA	TRBJ1-2	CASSLSPGQSPNYGYTF	TGTGCCAGCAGTTTATCCCCCGGACAGTCACCTAACTATGGCTACACCTTC
NA	TRBV10-3	TRBD1	TRBJ2-1	CAISRDRGDNEQFF	TGTGCCATCAGCAGAGACAGGGGGGACAATGAGCAGTTCTTC
NA	TRBV21-1	NA	TRBJ2-4	CASSNKQGAPVLAKNIQYF	TGTGCCAGCAGCAATAAACAGGGGGCACCCGTACTAGCCAAAAACATTCAGTACTTC
NA	TRBV28	TRBD2	TRBJ2-1	CASSQAGAAYNEQFF	TGTGCCAGCAGCCAAGCGGGAGCGGCCTACAATGAGCAGTTCTTC
NA	TRBV29-1	NA	TRBJ1-1	CSVVVNTEAFF	TGCAGCGTTGTCGTGAACACTGAAGCTTTCTTT
NA	TRBV5-1	NA	TRBJ2-1	CASSLDSSSYNEQFF	TGCGCCAGCAGCTTGGATTCGAGTTCCTACAATGAGCAGTTCTTC
NA	TRBV11-3	TRBD1	TRBJ2-1	CASSPMSGTGFEQFF	TGTGCCAGCAGCCCAATGTCTGGGACAGGGTTTGAGCAGTTCTTC
NA	TRBV5-4	NA	TRBJ1-2	CASSFTPNYGYTF	TGTGCCAGCAGCTTCACACCGAACTATGGCTACACCTTC
few	TRBV6-6	NA	TRBJ1-1	CASSTTQVTEAFF	TGTGCCAGCAGTACCACACAGGTCACTGAAGCTTTCTTT
NA	TRBV6-5	NA	TRBJ1-3	CASSLITGSGNTIYF	TGTGCCAGCAGCCTGATAACAGGGTCAGGAAACACCATATATTTT
NA	TRBV28	NA	TRBJ2-6	CASSLLAPPGGANVLTF	TGTGCCAGCAGTTTATTAGCCCCTCCGGGGGGGGCCAACGTCCTGACTTTC
NA	TRBV20-1	NA	TRBJ2-3	CSARVRDTQYF	TGCAGTGCTAGAGTTCGAGATACGCAGTATTTT
NA	TRBV29-1	TRBD1	TRBJ1-2	CSAQGELDYGYTF	TGCAGCGCCCAGGGGGAATTGGACTATGGCTACACCTTC
NA	TRBV5-1	NA	TRBJ2-3	CASSLPGAVDTQYF	TGCGCCAGCAGCTTGCCGGGAGCGGTAGATACGCAGTATTTT
NA	TRBV30	NA	TRBJ1-5	CAWSGPLSGNQPQHF	TGTGCCTGGAGTGGTCCCCTATCGGGCAATCAGCCCCAGCATTTT
NA	TRBV7-6	NA	TRBJ1-1	CASSLEQLNTEAFF	TGTGCCAGCAGCTTAGAACAGCTGAACACTGAAGCTTTCTTT
NA	TRBV28	NA	TRBJ1-1	CASSLKPQETEAFF	TGTGCCAGCAGTCTAAAGCCTCAGGAGACTGAAGCTTTCTTT
NA	TRBV5-6	TRBD2	TRBJ2-1	CASSPTSGAYNEQFF	TGTGCCAGCAGCCCGACTAGCGGGGCTTACAATGAGCAGTTCTTC
NA	TRBV28	NA	TRBJ1-3	CASSAMGGGNTIYF	TGTGCCAGCAGTGCCATGGGGGGGGGAAACACCATATATTTT
NA	TRBV19	NA	TRBJ2-2	CASSQGYTGELFF	TGTGCCAGTAGTCAGGGTTACACCGGGGAGCTGTTTTTT
NA	TRBV6-1	NA	TRBJ1-2	CASKPLRGNGYTF	TGTGCCAGCAAACCCTTAAGGGGTAATGGCTACACCTTC
once	TRBV6-4	NA	TRBJ2-3	CASSEVHSGARTDTQYF	TGTGCCAGCAGTGAGGTCCACAGTGGGGCACGCACAGATACGCAGTATTTT
NA	TRBV5-6	TRBD1	TRBJ2-1	CASSLGTGSIWNEQFF	TGTGCCAGCAGCTTGGGGACAGGGTCGATATGGAATGAGCAGTTCTTC
NA	TRBV7-9	NA	TRBJ1-3	CASSLRGLSGNTIYF	TGTGCCAGCAGCTTACGGGGGCTCTCAGGAAACACCATATATTTT
once	TRBV27	NA	TRBJ1-1	CASRSAQGVTEAFF	TGTGCCAGCAGATCGGCACAGGGAGTGACTGAAGCTTTCTTT
few	TRBV30	TRBD1	TRBJ1-2	CALTPDRDYGYTF	TGTGCCTTGACCCCCGACAGGGATTATGGCTACACCTTC
few	TRBV7-2	NA	TRBJ1-2	CASSSIAGWGYTF	TGTGCCAGCAGCTCTATTGCAGGGTGGGGCTACACCTTC
NA	TRBV20-1	NA	TRBJ1-4	CSARGEKLFF	TGCAGTGCTAGAGGCGAAAAACTGTTTTTT
NA	TRBV29-1	NA	TRBJ2-3	CSVRGSGDTQYF	TGCAGCGTGAGAGGATCCGGGGATACGCAGTATTTT
NA	TRBV28	NA	TRBJ1-5	CASSLNLGQPNQPQHF	TGTGCCAGCAGTTTAAATTTAGGGCAGCCCAATCAGCCCCAGCATTTT
NA	TRBV28	TRBD1	TRBJ2-5	CASSSFGDRAGETQYF	TGTGCCAGCAGTTCATTCGGGGACAGGGCAGGCGAGACCCAGTACTTC
NA	TRBV5-1	TRBD2	TRBJ2-5	CASSPLGSGRGETQYF	TGCGCCAGCAGCCCGTTGGGTAGCGGGAGGGGAGAGACCCAGTACTTC
NA	TRBV7-6	NA	TRBJ2-1	CASSPLRDNEQFF	TGTGCCAGCAGCCCCCTCCGGGACAATGAGCAGTTCTTC
NA	TRBV9	NA	TRBJ1-3	CASSLLGGNTIYF	TGTGCCAGCAGCCTCCTGGGTGGAAACACCATATATTTT
NA	TRBV5-1	TRBD2	TRBJ2-7	CASSLDFGTSLVEQYF	TGCGCCAGCAGCTTGGATTTTGGGACTAGCCTCGTCGAGCAGTACTTC
NA	TRBV5-3	TRBD2	TRBJ2-7	CARSFGSGEAPPEQYF	TGTGCCAGAAGCTTTGGCAGCGGGGAAGCCCCGCCCGAGCAGTACTTC
NA	TRBV14	NA	TRBJ2-1	CASSQEIKLRAYNEQFF	TGTGCCAGCAGCCAAGAGATCAAGCTGAGGGCCTACAATGAGCAGTTCTTC
NA	TRBV7-2	NA	TRBJ2-7	CASSLGPSYEQYF	TGTGCCAGCAGCTTAGGGCCCTCCTACGAGCAGTACTTC
NA	TRBV5-1	TRBD1	TRBJ2-7	CASTEQGTEGEQYF	TGCGCCAGCACGGAACAGGGGACGGAAGGCGAGCAGTACTTC
NA	TRBV6-5	TRBD2	TRBJ2-1	CASGLAGDGEQFF	TGTGCCAGTGGACTAGCGGGAGACGGTGAGCAGTTCTTC
NA	TRBV4-1	NA	TRBJ2-1	CASSHQGAGANNEQFF	TGCGCCAGCAGCCACCAGGGGGCGGGGGCAAACAATGAGCAGTTCTTC
NA	TRBV6-1	TRBD1	TRBJ2-1	CASSEIRGPDSYNEQFF	TGTGCCAGCAGTGAAATAAGGGGGCCGGACTCCTACAATGAGCAGTTCTTC
once	TRBV6-1	TRBD1	TRBJ1-2	CASTLEDRANYGYTF	TGTGCCAGCACCTTAGAGGACAGGGCTAACTATGGCTACACCTTC
NA	TRBV5-1	TRBD1	TRBJ2-7	CASSFRDRVDEQYF	TGCGCCAGCAGCTTCCGAGACAGGGTTGACGAGCAGTACTTC
NA	TRBV16	NA	TRBJ1-2	CASSQEGLGYGYTF	TGTGCCAGCAGTCAGGAGGGGCTTGGCTATGGCTACACCTTC
once	TRBV9	NA	TRBJ1-2	CASSIVRVQAGGYTF	TGTGCCAGCAGCATCGTCCGAGTGCAGGCGGGGGGCTACACCTTC
NA	TRBV4-3	TRBD1	TRBJ2-5	CASSRNPGQGQETQYF	TGCGCCAGCAGCCGGAACCCGGGACAGGGGCAAGAGACCCAGTACTTC
NA	TRBV6-5	TRBD1	TRBJ2-4	CASSYSRQGAKNIQYF	TGTGCCAGCAGTTACTCGCGACAGGGGGCCAAAAACATTCAGTACTTC
NA	TRBV7-3	NA	TRBJ2-2	CASSLYSAQNTGELFF	TGTGCCAGCAGCTTATATTCGGCTCAGAACACCGGGGAGCTGTTTTTT
NA	TRBV28	NA	TRBJ2-7	CASSSGLLNEQYF	TGTGCCAGCAGTTCGGGCCTTTTGAACGAGCAGTACTTC
few	TRBV2	TRBD1	TRBJ1-2	CASSSRTGKGYTF	TGTGCCAGCAGTTCCCGGACAGGGAAGGGCTACACCTTC